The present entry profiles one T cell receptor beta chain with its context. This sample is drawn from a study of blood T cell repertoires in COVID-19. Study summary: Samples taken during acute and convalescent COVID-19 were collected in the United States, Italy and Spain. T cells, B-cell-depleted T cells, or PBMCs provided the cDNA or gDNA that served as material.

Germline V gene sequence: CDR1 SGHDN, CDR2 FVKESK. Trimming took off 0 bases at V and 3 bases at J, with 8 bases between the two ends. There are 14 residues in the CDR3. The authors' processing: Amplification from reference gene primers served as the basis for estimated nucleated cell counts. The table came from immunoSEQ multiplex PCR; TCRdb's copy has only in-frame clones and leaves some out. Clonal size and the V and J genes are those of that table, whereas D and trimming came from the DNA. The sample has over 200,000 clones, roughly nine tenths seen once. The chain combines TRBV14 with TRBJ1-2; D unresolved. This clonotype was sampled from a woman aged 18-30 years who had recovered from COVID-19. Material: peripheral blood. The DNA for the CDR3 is TGTGCCAGCAGCCAAGATCCAAGCTACTATGGCTACACCTTC. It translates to CASSQDPSYYGYTF.